A single sample is the source of the 26 T cell receptor beta chains below, sequenced in a study of metastatic and nonmetastatic thyroid tumors. TCRdb re-called the PCR reads through MiXCR. The data contain a few thousand clones, 30% to 45% of them singletons. Thyroid surgery was performed in patients who had received no treatment beforehand. Material for sequencing was tumor tissue. These TCRs come from a male donor with papillary thyroid cancer or a benign thyroid nodule (not recorded which). Some clones in this sample may be carry-over from other donors' samples.

CDR3 nucleotide sequence: TGTGCCAGCAGCTTACCCCGTGAAAGGGGGAATGAGCAGTTCTTC. Its translation: CASSLPRERGNEQFF. This chain uses TRBV7-9 with TRBJ2-1; D may be TRBD1 (6 bases). Germline V CDR1 and CDR2: SEHNR, FQNEAQ (reference sequence). The CDR3 covers 15 residues. Deletions cut 2 bases from V and 7 bases from J, with 15 bases between.

The chain has TRBV5-1 and TRBJ1-1; 7 positions agree with TRBD1. Germline assignment: CDR1 SGHRS and CDR2 YFSETQ. This CDR3 region has 16 residues. V lost 0 bases and J lost 2; bases outside the gene matches: 7. The CDR3 DNA sequence: TGCGCCAGCAGCTTGGGCCATACAGGGGCAAACACTGAAGCTTTCTTT. Its protein is CASSLGHTGANTEAFF. Full variable domain (missing parts from reference TRBV5-1 and TRBJ1-1): KAGVTQTPRYLIKTRGQQVTLSCSPISGHRSVSWYQQTPGQGLQFLFEYFSETQRNKGNFPGRFSGRQFSNSRSEMNVSTLELGDSALYLCASSLGHTGANTEAFFGQGTRLTVV.

This chain links TRBV6-1 with TRBJ1-1; TRBD1 matches 8 bases. This CDR3 region has 12 residues. Trimming at V came to 5 bases and at J to 6 bases, leaving 2 bases not matched to a gene. The V gene's germline CDR1 is MNHNS and CDR2 SASEGT. CDR3 DNA sequence: TGTGCCAGCAGTCAGGGGGCTCCTGAAGCTTTCTTT. Its translation: CASSQGAPEAFF.

The chain employs TRBV11-3 and TRBJ2-2; D gene uncertain. Between the trimmed V and J ends, which lost 5 bases and 8 bases, there was a span of 12 bases. Germline V CDR1 and CDR2: SGHNT, YENEEA. This CDR3 region has 13 residues. The CDR3 DNA sequence: TGTGCCAGCAGCCCCCCCCTTGGAGGGGAGCTGTTTTTT. It specifies CASSPPLGGELFF.

This clone showed up just once. The chain recombines TRBV11-3 with TRBJ2-7; 7 bases are shared with TRBD1. V was clipped by 0 bases and J by 2 bases; unmatched bases: 4. From germline, CDR1 is SGHNT and CDR2 YENEEA. This CDR3 is 15 amino acids long. CDR3: CASSLEGTEAYEQYF. CDR3 nucleotides: TGTGCCAGCAGCTTAGAGGGGACAGAAGCCTACGAGCAGTACTTC. Using reference TRBV11-3 and TRBJ2-7 for the parts outside the CDR3, the full variable domain is EAGVVQSPRYKIIEKKQPVAFWCNPISGHNTLYWYLQNLGQGPELLIRYENEEAVDDSQLPKDRFSAERLKGVDSTLKIQPAELGDSAVYLCASSLEGTEAYEQYFGPGTRLTVT.

The chain uses TRBV11-2 and TRBJ2-3, with D perhaps matching TRBD2 (5 bases). The CDR3 runs to 15 residues. Per the germline V gene, CDR1 is SGHAT and CDR2 is FQNNGV. V lost 2 bases, J lost 3 bases, and 12 bases lay in between. The CDR3 DNA sequence: TGTGCCAGCAGCTTAAGTGGGAGTTGGACAGATACGCAGTATTTT. Protein: CASSLSGSWTDTQYF.

The V call is TRBV20-1, the J call TRBJ1-5; D gene unclear. Per germline, CDR1 DFQATT and CDR2 SNEGSKA (reference sequence). The V end lost 3 bases, the J end lost 11 bases, and 14 bases lay between the germline ends. The CDR3 loop spans 12 amino acids. The CDR3 spells CSARTAREAQHF. For the CDR3, the DNA is TGCAGTGCTAGGACCGCGCGGGAGGCCCAGCATTTT.

About this clone: Given a much more abundant clone one base away, this may be a read error. Other DNA sequences from this sample encode an identical CDR3 as well. This rearrangement joins TRBV7-9 to TRBJ1-1; D gene unclear. From germline, CDR1 is SEHNR and CDR2 FQNEAQ (reference sequence). The CDR3 has 13 residues. CDR3: CASSLSPDTEAFF. In nucleotides, the CDR3 is TGTGCCAGCAGCCTGTCACCCGACACTGAGGCTTTCTTT.

CDR3 loop: CAWTRLSEGQYF. CDR3 DNA: TGTGCCTGGACCCGACTATCGGAGGGGCAGTACTTC. The chain employs TRBV30 and TRBJ2-7, with TRBD2 as a possible D gene (6 bases). Trimming shortened V by 4 bases and J by 9 bases, and 16 bases separated the two germline ends. Per the germline V gene, CDR1 is GTSNPN and CDR2 is SVGIG (reference sequence). The CDR3 runs 12 residues.

This CDR3 reads CASSTGTENEQFF. Written as DNA, the CDR3 is TGTGCCAGCAGTACCGGGACGGAAAATGAGCAGTTCTTC. The rearrangement joins TRBV6-4 to TRBJ2-1; D assignment may be TRBD1 or TRBD2 (5 bases each). Trimming pared 5 bases from V and 7 bases from J, leaving 12 bases between. Germline CDR1 reads MRHNA; CDR2 reads SNTAGT. The CDR3 loop spans 13 amino acids.

This clone was recorded a few times. V and J are TRBV6-2 or TRBV6-3 and TRBJ2-1, with TRBD1 matching 7 bases. From germline, CDR1 is MNHEY and CDR2 SVGEGT. This CDR3 is built from 15 residues. Trimming took 5 bases from V and 4 from J; bases not matched to a gene: 8. The DNA for the CDR3 is TGTGCCAGCAGTCCTCAGGGGGACCCGTACAATGAGCAGTTCTTC. The encoded protein is CASSPQGDPYNEQFF.

By share, this clone ranks as medium-sized (0.01 to 0.1%). The rearrangement links TRBV7-3 to TRBJ2-7, with D uncertain. V lost 6 bases to trimming and J lost 0 bases, with 9 bases between them. The CDR3 consists of 13 residues. Germline loops: CDR1 SGHTA, CDR2 FQGTGA. CDR3: CASSTTASYEQYF. The CDR3 DNA follows: TGTGCCAGCAGTACGACTGCCTCCTACGAGCAGTACTTC.

The V and J genes are TRBV20-1 and TRBJ1-2, with TRBD1 identical over 8 bases. The CDR3 spans 16 residues. Germline CDR1 DFQATT, CDR2 SNEGSKA (reference sequence). V lost 0 bases and J lost 5; bases outside the gene matches: 11. CDR3 sequence: CSARDLQGARGYGYTF. In DNA, the CDR3 is TGCAGTGCTAGAGATCTTCAGGGGGCTAGGGGGTATGGCTACACCTTC.

This clone was recorded only once. The V gene is TRBV30, the J gene TRBJ1-5; unclear D gene. Trimming pared 1 base from V and 3 bases from J, leaving 10 bases between. The CDR3 loop spans 14 amino acids. CDR1 and CDR2 (germline): GTSNPN, SVGIG (reference sequence). In DNA, the CDR3 is TGTGCCTGGAGTGATCGAAGTTTCAATCAGCCCCAGCATTTT. As protein: CAWSDRSFNQPQHF.

This clone turned up a few times. The V gene is TRBV6-4, the J gene TRBJ2-2, with a possible D match to TRBD2 (5 bases). Trimming left V 3 bases short and J 7 bases short, with 15 bases between. Germline loops: CDR1 MRHNA, CDR2 SNTAGT. The CDR3 loop spans 15 amino acids. This CDR3 reads CASSEVLFGGGELFF. In nucleotides, the CDR3 is TGTGCCAGCAGTGAGGTTTTGTTCGGAGGCGGGGAGCTGTTTTTT.

The chain carries TRBV6-5 and TRBJ1-1; D unresolved. Deletions cut 4 bases from V and 1 base from J, with 13 bases between. In germline, CDR1 is MNHEY, CDR2 SVGAGI. CDR3 size: 15 residues. CDR3: CASSLSWGRNTEAFF. The DNA for the CDR3 is TGTGCCAGCAGTTTGAGCTGGGGAAGGAACACTGAAGCTTTCTTT.

In its sample, this clone is medium-sized. This sequence joins TRBV10-2 and TRBJ1-5; D remains unclear. The length of the CDR3 is 14 residues. Germline V lookup: CDR1 WSHSY, CDR2 SAAADI. V lost 0 bases, J lost 2 bases, and 5 bases lay in between. The CDR3 here is CASSESGGNQPQHF. The CDR3 DNA reads TGCGCCAGCAGTGAGTCCGGGGGCAATCAGCCCCAGCATTTT.

The V gene is TRBV30, the J gene TRBJ2-7; perhaps TRBD2 as D (5 bases). Germline V lookup: CDR1 GTSNPN, CDR2 SVGIG (reference sequence). This CDR3 spans 12 amino acids. V gave up 5 bases and J gave up 1 base, with 9 bases separating them. The CDR3 DNA is TGTGCCTGGGGGGAGCCTTCCTACGAGCAGTACTTC. Its protein is CAWGEPSYEQYF.

The gene calls are TRBV5-1 and TRBJ1-1; the D is unclear. The CDR3 runs to 15 residues. Germline V CDR1 and CDR2: SGHRS, YFSETQ. The V end was cut by 1 base, the J end by 0 bases, with 10 bases between. For the CDR3, the DNA is TGCGCCAGCAGCTTGCTAGGTCGTATGAACACTGAAGCTTTCTTT. It is translated as CASSLLGRMNTEAFF.

This clone was detected a few times. The gene calls are TRBV11-3 and TRBJ2-2, with D possibly called TRBD1 or TRBD2 (5 bases each). Trimming took off 8 bases at V and 4 bases at J, with 14 bases between the two ends. CDR1 SGHNT and CDR2 YENEEA come from the germline V gene. CDR3 length: 14 amino acids. The CDR3 region is CASCRDLITGELFF. CDR3 DNA sequence: TGTGCCAGCTGCCGGGACCTCATCACCGGGGAGCTGTTTTTT.

The chain employs TRBV11-2 and TRBJ2-3; 9 nucleotides match TRBD1. Looked up from germline, CDR1 is SGHAT and CDR2 is FQNNGV. CDR3 length equals 16 residues. Trimming took 5 bases from V and 0 from J; bases not matched to a gene: 6. CDR3 bases: TGTGCCAGCAGCGCGCGACAGGGGGGGAGCACAGATACGCAGTATTTT. Its translation is CASSARQGGSTDTQYF. The full variable domain, with the rest looked up from reference TRBV11-2 and TRBJ2-3, is EAGVAQSPRYKIIEKRQSVAFWCNPISGHATLYWYQQILGQGPKLLIQFQNNGVVDDSQLPKDRFSAERLKGVDSTLKIQPAKLEDSAVYLCASSARQGGSTDTQYFGPGTRLTVL.

The chain links TRBV20-1 to TRBJ1-5, with unresolved D. The CDR3 totals 15 residues. The V gene lost 3 bases and the J gene lost 0 bases, with 12 bases spanning the gap. Looked up from germline, CDR1 is DFQATT and CDR2 is SNEGSKA (reference sequence). The CDR3 nucleotides read TGCAGTGCTAGTGGGCAGCCCAATAGCAATCAGCCCCAGCATTTT. Amino acids: CSASGQPNSNQPQHF.

CDR3 protein: CASSLGDRGEQYF. The CDR3 DNA is TGTGCCAGCAGTTTAGGAGACAGGGGCGAGCAGTACTTC. The gene calls are TRBV27 and TRBJ2-7; 8 nucleotides match TRBD1. V lost 2 bases to trimming and J lost 6 bases; unmatched junction nucleotides: 3. Germline V gene sequence: CDR1 MNHEY, CDR2 SMNVEV (reference sequence). The CDR3 runs to 13 residues.

This clone is termed medium-sized. In the same sample, other DNA sequences code for this CDR3. The V call is TRBV7-9, the J call TRBJ1-1; D unresolved. V shed 5 bases and J shed 3 bases, with 10 bases lying between them. CDR1 is SEHNR, CDR2 FQNEAQ, per germline (reference sequence). The CDR3 loop spans 13 amino acids. CDR3 amino acids: CASSLSPDTEAFF. The DNA of the CDR3 is TGTGCCAGCAGCCTGTCACCCGACACTGAAGCTTTCTTT.

This clone is labeled medium-sized. This chain links TRBV10-2 with TRBJ1-2; D gene unclear. Germline assignment: CDR1 WSHSY and CDR2 SAAADI. V dropped 2 bases and J dropped 8 bases, with 18 bases sitting between them. This CDR3 is built from 15 residues. CDR3 bases: TGCGCCAGCAGTGAGAGTCGCGTTGGAACGGGCGGCTACACCTTC. This codes for CASSESRVGTGGYTF.

The chain carries TRBV5-4 and TRBJ2-7; the match to TRBD2 covers 13 bases. The ends lost 0 bases at V and 2 bases at J; junction bases unmatched: 2. Germline CDR1 and CDR2: SGHNT and YYREEE (reference sequence). The CDR3 spans 16 residues. The CDR3 sequence is CASSLGGLAGTYEQYF. The CDR3, as DNA: TGTGCCAGCAGCTTGGGGGGACTAGCGGGGACCTACGAGCAGTACTTC.